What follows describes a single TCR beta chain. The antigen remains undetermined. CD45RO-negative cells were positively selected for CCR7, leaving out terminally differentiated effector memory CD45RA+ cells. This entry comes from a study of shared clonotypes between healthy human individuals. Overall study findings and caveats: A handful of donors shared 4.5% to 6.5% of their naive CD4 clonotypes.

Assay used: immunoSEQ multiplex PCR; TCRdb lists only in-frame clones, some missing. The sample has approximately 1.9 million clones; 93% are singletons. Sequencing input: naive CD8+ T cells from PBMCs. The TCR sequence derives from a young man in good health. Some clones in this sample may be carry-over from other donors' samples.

The CDR3 is CAGARVAYNEQFF. CDR3 in DNA: TGTGCCGGGGCACGGGTGGCCTACAATGAGCAGTTCTTC. The rearrangement links TRBV30 to TRBJ2-1; a weak D match, TRBD1 (5 bases). Germline values: CDR1 GTSNPN, CDR2 SVGIG (reference sequence). V shed 8 bases and J shed 2 bases, with 13 bases lying between them. The CDR3 runs 13 residues.